The 10 T cell receptor beta chains presented below share a single source sample, sequenced in a study of regulatory T cells in long-lasting Graves disease. HTBI primers from iRepertoire and Arm-PCR of CDR3 regions yielded the TCR beta libraries. TCRdb ran MiXCR on the multiplex PCR reads and lists one entry per CDR3 protein. The sample shows under 400,000 distinct CDR3 sequences, roughly 17% of them seen only once. Time point here: newly diagnosed GD, antithyroid drugs for less than 3 months. Preparation of the TCR library used RNA extracted from PBMCs. The data were also submitted as part of a second study, on T cells in Graves' hyperthyroidism and ophthalmopathy.

The sequencing here drew on peripheral blood mononuclear cells (PBMCs), taken at new diagnosis, from a patient treated with antithyroid drugs. The receptors here all came from a middle-aged man with Graves disease.

The table lists this clonotype with a few counts. The gene calls are TRBV4-1 and TRBJ2-7; no clear D. There are 15 residues in the CDR3. V was trimmed by 3 bases and J by 2 bases, leaving 14 bases between them. Looked up from germline, CDR1 is MGHRA and CDR2 is YSYEKL. The CDR3 nucleotides read TGCGCCAGCAGCCACCAAGGATCAGCCGCCTACGAGCAGTACTTC. It yields the protein CASSHQGSAAYEQYF.

This clonotype was recorded at least ten times. The CDR3 DNA reads TGTGCCAGCAGTTACGAGGGGGGAGGTCAGCCCCAGCATTTT. Translated, it gives CASSYEGGGQPQHF. V usage is TRBV2 and J usage is TRBJ1-5; D perhaps matches TRBD1 (6 bases). The CDR3 extends over 14 amino acids. CDR1 and CDR2 from the germline V gene are SNHLY and FYNNEI. V lost 5 bases and J lost 6, with 14 bases in between.

This clonotype was seen many times. V and J are TRBV6-2 or TRBV6-3 and TRBJ2-1; D may be TRBD2 (7 bases). Germline V CDR1 and CDR2: MNHEY, SVGEGT. The germline V and J ends were trimmed by 6 bases and 6 bases, with 18 bases remaining between them. The length of the CDR3 is 15 residues. This CDR3 reads CASSRGGLGGNEQFF. The CDR3 DNA follows: TGTGCCAGCAGCCGCGGGGGCCTCGGCGGCAATGAGCAGTTCTTC.

The chain carries TRBV9 and TRBJ2-7; perhaps TRBD1 as D (6 bases). The CDR3 has 15 amino acids. Trimming took 0 bases from V and 7 from J, leaving 17 bases between them. Germline values: CDR1 SGDLS, CDR2 YYNGEE. CDR3 sequence reads: CASSVEAHGGGEQYF. In DNA form, the CDR3 reads TGTGCCAGCAGCGTAGAGGCCCATGGGGGCGGGGAGCAGTACTTC. The variable domain in full, completed from reference TRBV9 and TRBJ2-7, reads DSGVTQTPKHLITATGQRVTLRCSPRSGDLSVYWYQQSLDQGLQFLIQYYNGEERAKGNILERFSAQQFPDLHSELNLSSLELGDSALYFCASSVEAHGGGEQYFGPGTRLTVT.

This clonotype was observed many times. The J gene is TRBJ1-1, the V gene TRBV28; the D is unclear. The CDR3 has 14 residues. The ends were cut back, 1 base at V and 0 bases at J, with 6 bases in the middle. The germline CDR1 and CDR2 sequences are MDHEN and SYDVKM. CDR3 sequence (DNA): TGTGCCAGCAGTTTATTATCAGTGAACACTGAAGCTTTCTTT. Encoded protein: CASSLLSVNTEAFF. The full variable domain, in which reference TRBV28 and TRBJ1-1 provide the parts outside the CDR3, is DVKVTQSSRYLVKRTGEKVFLECVQDMDHENMFWYRQDPGLGLRLIYFSYDVKMKEKGDIPEGYSVSREKKERFSLILESASTNQTSMYLCASSLLSVNTEAFFGQGTRLTVV.

The chain uses TRBV28 and TRBJ1-2; the match to TRBD1 covers 7 bases. The CDR3 has 13 amino acids. CDR1 and CDR2 (germline): MDHEN, SYDVKM. The V and J ends lost 7 bases and 4 bases, in that order; junction bases with no gene match: 6. For the CDR3, the DNA is TGTGCCAGCACCTGGGACAGCTCCTATGGCTACACCTTC. Protein product: CASTWDSSYGYTF.

This clonotype appeared many times. This chain connects TRBV24-1 to TRBJ1-5; D is ambiguous. CDR3 size: 14 residues. V was cut by 0 bases and J by 7 bases, with 9 bases left in between. The germline V gene has CDR1 KGHDR and CDR2 SFDVKD. The CDR3 nucleotides read TGTGCCACCAGTGATTTGATAGGGCGACAGCCCCAGCATTTT. It encodes CATSDLIGRQPQHF.

This clonotype appeared a few times. The gene calls are TRBV5-1 and TRBJ2-1; TRBD2 matches 12 bases. The CDR3 has 19 amino acids. CDR1 and CDR2 from the germline V gene are SGHRS and YFSETQ. The V segment lost 7 bases and the J segment 5 bases; nucleotides outside the gene matches: 19. The CDR3 coding sequence is TGCGCCAGCCAGCGGGCTAGCGGGGGGGCCGGGCCATTCAACAATGAGCAGTTCTTC. Translating it yields CASQRASGGAGPFNNEQFF.

The CDR3, as DNA: TGCAGCTTGGGAGGCGGCGGATCGGAGACCCAGTACTTC. It translates to CSLGGGGSETQYF. The V call is TRBV20-1, the J call TRBJ2-3; weak D call: TRBD2 (6 bases). The better agreement between TRBJ2-5 and the DNA end casts doubt on the J call. Germline V CDR1 and CDR2: DFQATT, SNEGSKA (reference sequence). The CDR3 is 13 residues long.

This clonotype was observed at least ten times. The chain employs TRBV3-1 and TRBJ2-2; 7 bases align to TRBD1. Germline lookup yields CDR1 LGHDT and CDR2 YNNKEL (reference sequence). The trim removed 1 base at V and 10 bases at J, leaving 9 bases unmatched. The CDR3 loop spans 15 amino acids. CDR3: CASSQAHRGTAELFF. DNA for the CDR3: TGTGCCAGCAGCCAAGCACACAGGGGAACGGCGGAGCTGTTTTTT.